The 10 T cell receptor beta chains in this list originate from one sample, sequenced in a study of cytomegalovirus exposure and HLA in healthy donors. PCR primers comprised 60 Vbeta and 13 Jbeta primers. Clones were read by immunoSEQ multiplex PCR, and TCRdb kept only the in-frame ones, dropping some. The sample lists nearly 200,000 clones; about four fifths were seen once. Sequencing was done on a sample of PBMCs. All receptors come from a boy younger than 10 in good health and CMV-seronegative.

V is TRBV5-6 and J is TRBJ2-5; D is undetermined. The last part of the DNA fits TRBJ2-7 better; the J call may be wrong. Looked up from germline, CDR1 is SGHDT and CDR2 is YYEEEE. CDR3 length: 11 residues. The CDR3 is CASSLGYEQYF. CDR3 DNA sequence: TGTGCCAGCAGCTTGGGCTACGAGCAGTACTTC.

The V gene is TRBV7-2, the J gene TRBJ2-5, with a weak D call TRBD2 (5 bases). V lost 6 bases and J lost 3, with 14 bases in between. CDR3 length: 14 amino acids. Germline CDR1 SGHTA, CDR2 FQGNSA. CDR3 protein: CASSLAYGEETQYF. The CDR3 bases are TGTGCCAGCAGTCTAGCCTACGGGGAAGAGACCCAGTACTTC.

This clone was detected a few times. This sequence joins TRBV4-3 and TRBJ2-5; the D gene is possibly TRBD2 (5 bases). CDR3 length equals 16 residues. Germline CDR1 and CDR2: LGHNA and YSLEER. Trimming took off 0 bases at V and 4 bases at J, with 15 bases between the two ends. In DNA, the CDR3 is TGCGCCAGCAGCCAAGACTACAACCCACGGGGAGAGACCCAGTACTTC. It specifies CASSQDYNPRGETQYF.

This rearrangement joins TRBV29-1 to TRBJ1-2; D is undetermined. Trimming cost V 3 bases and J 4 bases, with 9 bases left between them. Germline V lookup: CDR1 SQVTM, CDR2 ANQGSEA. CDR3 length equals 12 residues. CDR3: CSVDRISYGYTF. The DNA for the CDR3 is TGCAGCGTTGACAGGATTTCCTATGGCTACACCTTC.

The chain uses TRBV2 and TRBJ2-1; D not certain. Trimming removed 11 bases at V and 8 bases at J, with 16 bases between. Germline V CDR1 and CDR2: SNHLY, FYNNEI. This CDR3 comprises 12 residues. The CDR3 reads CAVSMRFHEQFF. For the CDR3, the DNA is TGTGCCGTCAGCATGAGGTTCCATGAGCAGTTCTTC.

The chain links TRBV5-6 to TRBJ2-4; D ambiguous. Trimming cost V 2 bases and J 2 bases, with 11 bases left between them. The CDR3 is 15 residues long. CDR1 is SGHDT and CDR2 is YYEEEE in the germline V gene. CDR3: CASSFGRVTKNIQYF. The CDR3 coding sequence is TGTGCCAGCAGCTTTGGCCGGGTGACCAAAAACATTCAGTACTTC.

The rearrangement links TRBV19 to TRBJ2-7, with D perhaps matching TRBD1 (6 bases). The CDR3 is 14 residues long. Germline-derived CDR1 and CDR2 are LNHDA and SQIVND (reference sequence). V was pared by 6 bases and J by 4 bases, with 16 bases between. The CDR3 coding sequence is TGTGCCAGTAGCCGAGACAGGCTAGGTTACGAGCAGTACTTC. It codes for CASSRDRLGYEQYF.

The V call is TRBV6-1, the J call TRBJ1-1, with 8 bases identical to TRBD1. With V trimmed by 4 bases and J by 3 bases, 4 bases remained unmatched. The CDR3 has 14 amino acids. Germline V gene data show CDR1 as MNHNS and CDR2 as SASEGT. The CDR3 DNA reads TGTGCCAGCAGTGCTTACAGGGGGGACACTGAAGCTTTCTTT. Translating it yields CASSAYRGDTEAFF.

This chain uses TRBV25-1 with TRBJ1-2; TRBD1 might be the D (5 bases). CDR1 is MGHDK, CDR2 SYGVNS, per germline. This CDR3 is 14 amino acids long. The V end was cut by 4 bases, the J end by 0 bases, with 9 bases between. DNA of the CDR3: TGTGCCAGCAGTGGGGGCAGTTCTAACTATGGCTACACCTTC. Protein: CASSGGSSNYGYTF.

The V and J genes are TRBV7-2 and TRBJ2-1, with 11 bases fitting TRBD2. V was clipped by 10 bases and J by 4 bases; unmatched bases: 9. The CDR3 is 15 residues long. CDR1 is SGHTA and CDR2 is FQGNSA in the germline V gene. The chain's CDR3 is CATQGGLAAYNEQFF. In DNA form, the CDR3 reads TGTGCCACCCAAGGGGGACTAGCGGCTTACAATGAGCAGTTCTTC.